The clone carrying this TCR beta chain has just one count. This entry is derived from a study of blood T cell repertoires in COVID-19. The J segment lost 7 bases and the V segment lost 2 bases, leaving 3 bases of the junction unmatched. CDR1 is SGHRS and CDR2 is YFSETQ in the germline V gene. The CDR3 sequence is 13 residues long. Profiled with immunoSEQ multiplex PCR; TCRdb holds only in-frame clones, not every one. The sample consists of about 250,000 clones, about 89% of them appearing once. The sequencing sample was made of peripheral blood. The chain couples TRBV5-1 to TRBJ1-5; 7 bases are a match to TRBD1. The receptor's source is a woman between 55 and 75 years old who had recovered from COVID-19. CDR3 nucleotides: TGCGCCAGCAGCTTCACAGGGGACCAGCCCCAGCATTTT. Translation: CASSFTGDQPQHF.